This T cell receptor beta chain is drawn from a study of blood T cell repertoires in COVID-19. The germline V gene has CDR1 MNHEY and CDR2 SVGAGI. Trimming at V came to 6 bases and at J to 2 bases, leaving 9 bases not matched to a gene. The CDR3 totals 15 residues. TCRdb keeps only in-frame clones here, not all; method: immunoSEQ multiplex PCR. Counted here are around 700,000 clones, more than 80% occurring once; the ten biggest clones make up about 0.26%. This clone was observed once. The TCR sequence derives from a woman aged 18-30 years with acute or convalescent COVID-19. The sequencing sample was made of peripheral blood. The V call is TRBV6-5, the J call TRBJ2-7, with 8 nucleotides matching TRBD1. As DNA, the CDR3 is TGTGCCAGCAGCCTTACAGGGGGTACGGCCTACGAGCAGTACTTC. Translating gives CASSLTGGTAYEQYF.